The rows below give T cell receptor beta chains drawn from one sample of a study of beta chain features in type 1 diabetes. Profiled with immunoSEQ multiplex PCR; TCRdb holds only in-frame clones, not every one. This sample has a few hundred thousand clones; 25% to 30% occur once, and the top ten carry under 4.5%. What was sequenced was central memory CD4+ T cells from blood. The receptors come from a man aged 30-40 years in good health. CDR3s include the opening cysteine and the closing phenylalanine or tryptophan. The D gene is left open where the match is weak. Size is omitted from some rows. Given values are once, few, many or a class for expanded clones.

TRBJ2-7,NA,NA,TRBV2,TGTGCCAGCATGGTTGGGGCCTCCTACGAGCAGTACTTC,CASMVGASYEQYF
TRBJ2-6,many,NA,TRBV7-2,TGTGCCAGCACCCTACCATCTGGGGCCAACGTCCTGACTTTC,CASTLPSGANVLTF
TRBJ2-7,NA,TRBD1,TRBV28,TGTGCCAGCCTTCCGGGACAGGGGCTTTACGAGCAGTACTTC,CASLPGQGLYEQYF
TRBJ1-1,NA,NA,TRBV23-1,TGCGCCAGCAGTCATCCCCTTGGGCGACTGAACACTGAAGCTTTCTTT,CASSHPLGRLNTEAFF
TRBJ2-5,NA,NA,TRBV10-3,TGTGCCATCAGTAGACAGGAGGGTTCCCAGACCCAGTACTTC,CAISRQEGSQTQYF
TRBJ2-3,NA,NA,TRBV27,TGTGCCAGCAGTCCTGGACTCACAGATACGCAGTATTTT,CASSPGLTDTQYF
TRBJ2-7,few,TRBD2,TRBV2,TGTGCCAGCACCCGGGGGGGCTTCTACGAGCAGTACTTC,CASTRGGFYEQYF
TRBJ1-2,NA,NA,TRBV6-1,TGTGCCAGCAGTGAATATCCAGGGAAGTCTAGCTACACCTTC,CASSEYPGKSSYTF
TRBJ1-1,NA,NA,TRBV11-3,TGTGCCAGCAGCTTAGATTGGCAGAACCCCACTGAAGCTTTCTTT,CASSLDWQNPTEAFF
TRBJ2-1,few,TRBD1,TRBV4-3,TGCGCCAGCAGCCACGCGAAGGGACAGGCATCCCGGGGGCAGTTCTTC,CASSHAKGQASRGQFF
TRBJ1-3,few,TRBD1,TRBV29-1,TGCAGCGTTGAGCCTACAGGGGCTGGAAACACCATATATTTT,CSVEPTGAGNTIYF
TRBJ2-5,many,NA,TRBV19,TGTGCCAGTAGTATCGGCAGCCAAGAGACCCAGTACTTC,CASSIGSQETQYF
TRBJ2-5,few,NA,TRBV9,TGTGCCAGCAGCCCCCGAGGACTGGAACAAGAGACCCAGTACTTC,CASSPRGLEQETQYF
TRBJ2-7,NA,TRBD2,TRBV11-2,TGTGCCAGCAGATCACCGGGAGGGCCCGAGCAGTACTTC,CASRSPGGPEQYF
TRBJ2-7,few,NA,TRBV19,TGTGCCAGTAAACGGGACACCTCTTCCTACGAGCAGTACTTC,CASKRDTSSYEQYF
TRBJ2-5,NA,NA,TRBV30,TGTGCCTGGAGTGCGGTCCTTAGGGAGACCCAGTACTTC,CAWSAVLRETQYF
TRBJ2-1,few,TRBD2,TRBV7-2,TGTGCCAGCAGCTCTGGGACTAGCTTTTTTAATGAGCAGTTCTTC,CASSSGTSFFNEQFF
TRBJ2-2,NA,NA,TRBV6-5,TGTGCCAGCTGGAGGGGGGCGGCCACCGGGGAGCTGTTTTTT,CASWRGAATGELFF
TRBJ2-2,NA,TRBD1,TRBV4-3,TGCGCCAGCAGCCAAGATCTGGCAGGGGGCACGAACACCGGGGAGCTGTTTTTT,CASSQDLAGGTNTGELFF
TRBJ2-1,few,NA,TRBV6-5,TGTGCCAGCAGTTACTCGTGGGGGTTTGAGCAGTTCTTC,CASSYSWGFEQFF
TRBJ1-5,NA,NA,TRBV28,TGTGCCAGCAGTCAACACAACCTAGGGGACCAGCCCCAGCATTTT,CASSQHNLGDQPQHF
TRBJ2-7,few,NA,TRBV5-1,TGCGCCAGCAGCTTGGAGCGGGGACAGGCCTACGAGCAGTACTTC,CASSLERGQAYEQYF
TRBJ2-7,few,NA,TRBV30,TGTGCCTGGAGTTATGCCGGGGGCTTCTACGAGCAGTACTTC,CAWSYAGGFYEQYF
TRBJ1-2,NA,TRBD1,TRBV2,TGTGCCAGCAACTCCGACAGGGGAAGGGATGGCTACACCTTC,CASNSDRGRDGYTF
TRBJ2-5,NA,TRBD1,TRBV29-1,TGCAGCGTCGAAACAGGGGTTGAGACCCAGTACTTC,CSVETGVETQYF
TRBJ2-2,few,NA,TRBV28,TGTGCCACGGGGCCCGGGGAGCTGTTTTTT,CATGPGELFF
TRBJ1-2,NA,TRBD1,TRBV7-9,TGTGCCAGCAGCGTAGTGGCCGGGACAGGGGCCCATAATGGCTACACCTTC,CASSVVAGTGAHNGYTF
TRBJ2-7,NA,TRBD2,TRBV5-6,TGTGCCAGCAGCTTGTGGACTAGCGGAACATACGAGCAGTACTTC,CASSLWTSGTYEQYF
TRBJ1-1,NA,TRBD1,TRBV9,TGTGCCAGCAGCGACCGGACAGGGGGGACTGAAGCTTTCTTT,CASSDRTGGTEAFF
TRBJ1-1,NA,TRBD1,TRBV5-4,TGTGCCAGCAGCCCTGGGGAGGGGACAGGGTCAATGAACACTGAAGCTTTCTTT,CASSPGEGTGSMNTEAFF
TRBJ1-1,NA,TRBD1,TRBV19,TGTGCCAGTAGTCTACAGGGGCTGCAAGCTTTCTTT,CASSLQGLQAFF
TRBJ2-3,many,NA,TRBV7-2,TGTGCCAGCAGCCAGGGACTCTCTAGCACAGATACGCAGTATTTT,CASSQGLSSTDTQYF
TRBJ2-6,NA,NA,TRBV7-2,TGTGCCAGCAGCTTAGTTAGGTTATTCTCTGGGGCCAACGTCCTGACTTTC,CASSLVRLFSGANVLTF
TRBJ2-7,NA,TRBD2,TRBV28,TGTGCCAGCAGTTTTACCCCCGGAGGGCGGGAGTCCTACGAGCAGTACTTC,CASSFTPGGRESYEQYF
TRBJ1-1,few,TRBD1,TRBV19,TGTGCCAGTAGAGACAGGGTTGATACTGAAGCTTTCTTT,CASRDRVDTEAFF
TRBJ2-7,NA,TRBD1,TRBV6-1,TGTGCCAGCAGTCCCCAAGAGGGGGCGTACGAGCAGTACTTC,CASSPQEGAYEQYF
TRBJ2-5,few,NA,TRBV4-3,TGCGCCAGCAGCCAAGTAACAGGCAGTGCAGAGACCCAGTACTTC,CASSQVTGSAETQYF
TRBJ2-1,NA,TRBD2,TRBV7-9,TGTGCCAGCAGCTTATCGCGGGAGAAAGGTGGGGAGCAGTTCTTC,CASSLSREKGGEQFF
TRBJ2-1,NA,TRBD2,TRBV7-2,TGTGCCAGCAGCTTAGTTGCGGCTAGCGGGAAGAGGAATGAGCAGTTCTTC,CASSLVAASGKRNEQFF